The clone carrying this TCR beta chain was recorded at least ten times. The data belong to a study of control samples from healthy donors and cancer patients. Assay used: immunoSEQ multiplex PCR; TCRdb lists only in-frame clones, some missing. The table records more than 75,000 clones, 79% of them present only once. The germline CDR1 and CDR2 sequences are MNHNY and SVGAGI (reference sequence). V lost 2 bases and J lost 1, with 12 bases in between. The CDR3 is 15 amino acids. The origin of this receptor is a woman in her thirties in good health. This chain uses TRBV6-6 with TRBJ2-7; D is perhaps TRBD2 (5 bases). Sequenced: blood. CDR3 amino acids: CASSYEGGRSYEQYF. DNA for the CDR3: TGTGCCAGCAGTTACGAGGGCGGACGGTCCTACGAGCAGTACTTC.